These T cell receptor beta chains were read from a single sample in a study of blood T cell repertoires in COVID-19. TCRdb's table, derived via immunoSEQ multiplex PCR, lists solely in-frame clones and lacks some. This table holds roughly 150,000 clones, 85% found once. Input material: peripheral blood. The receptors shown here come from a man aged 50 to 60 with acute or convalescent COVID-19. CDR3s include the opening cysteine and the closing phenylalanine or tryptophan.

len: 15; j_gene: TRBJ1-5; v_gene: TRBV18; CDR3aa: CASSSQGLGAQPQHF
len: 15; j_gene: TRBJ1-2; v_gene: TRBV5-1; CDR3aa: CASSPPGQGIYGYTF
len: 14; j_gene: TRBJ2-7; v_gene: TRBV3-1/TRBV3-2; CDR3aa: CASQELGGEYEQYF
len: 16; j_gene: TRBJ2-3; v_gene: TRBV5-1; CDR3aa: CASSLGARSSTDTQYF
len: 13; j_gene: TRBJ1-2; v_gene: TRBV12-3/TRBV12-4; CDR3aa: CASSPQARGGYTF
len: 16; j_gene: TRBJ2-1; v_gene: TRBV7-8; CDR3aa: CASSSLGTGGLNEQFF
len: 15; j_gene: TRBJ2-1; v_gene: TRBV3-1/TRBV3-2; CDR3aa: CASSQWTSGYNEQFF
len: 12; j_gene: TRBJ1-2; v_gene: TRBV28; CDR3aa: CASSRQGDGYTF
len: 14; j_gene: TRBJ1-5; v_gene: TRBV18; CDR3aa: CASSPPTGGQPQHF
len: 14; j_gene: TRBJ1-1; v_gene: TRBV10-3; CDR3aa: CAISRTGADTEAFF
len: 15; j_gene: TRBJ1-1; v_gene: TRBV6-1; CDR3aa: CASSEPGQANTEAFF
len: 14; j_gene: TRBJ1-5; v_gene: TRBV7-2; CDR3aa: CASSLGQGSWPQHF
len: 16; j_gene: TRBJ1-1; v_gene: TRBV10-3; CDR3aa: CAISPHGGRENTEAFF
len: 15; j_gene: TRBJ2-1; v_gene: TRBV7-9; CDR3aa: CASSLGGTSVDEQFF
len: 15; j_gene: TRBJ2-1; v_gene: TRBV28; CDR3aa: CASSADRGGYNEQFF
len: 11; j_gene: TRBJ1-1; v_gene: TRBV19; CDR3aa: CASSMSTEAFF
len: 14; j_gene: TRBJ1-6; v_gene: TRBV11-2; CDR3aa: CASSYGQGISPLHF
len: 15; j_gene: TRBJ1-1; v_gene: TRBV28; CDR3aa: CASSGRGGDLTEAFF
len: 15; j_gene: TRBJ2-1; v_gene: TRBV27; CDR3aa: CASRSISARTNEQFF
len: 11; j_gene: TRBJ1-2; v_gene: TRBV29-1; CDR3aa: CSVYRGGGYTF
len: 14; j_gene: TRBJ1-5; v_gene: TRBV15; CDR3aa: CATSPRQVDQPQHF
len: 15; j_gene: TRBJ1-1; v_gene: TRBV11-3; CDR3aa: CASSLEEGRRGEAFF
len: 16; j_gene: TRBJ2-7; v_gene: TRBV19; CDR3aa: CASSIEMGGGTYEQYF
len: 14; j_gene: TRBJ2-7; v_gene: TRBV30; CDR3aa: CAWKENNYSYEQYF
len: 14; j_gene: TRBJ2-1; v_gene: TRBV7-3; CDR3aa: CASSLGGPVNEQFF
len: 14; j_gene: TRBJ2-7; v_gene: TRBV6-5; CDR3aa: CASRGGGSAYEQYF
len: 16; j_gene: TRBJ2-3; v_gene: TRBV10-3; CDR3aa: CAISESAGGPPDTQYF
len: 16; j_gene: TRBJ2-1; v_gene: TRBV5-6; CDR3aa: CASSLGEGAYYNEQFF
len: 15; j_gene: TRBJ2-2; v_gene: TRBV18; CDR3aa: CASSPYTPNTGELFF
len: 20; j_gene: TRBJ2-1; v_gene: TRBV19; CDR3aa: CASSPRHGSSATRLNNEQFF
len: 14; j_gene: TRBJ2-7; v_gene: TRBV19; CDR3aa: CASSIGQGSYEQYF
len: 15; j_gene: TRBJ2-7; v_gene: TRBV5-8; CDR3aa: CASSTGTSGLNEQYF
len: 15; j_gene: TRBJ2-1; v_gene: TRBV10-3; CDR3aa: CAISVTSGRTNEQFF
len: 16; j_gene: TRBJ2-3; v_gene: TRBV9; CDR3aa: CASSVSRDTASDTQYF
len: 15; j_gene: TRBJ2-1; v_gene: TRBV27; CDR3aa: CASSFGTTTYNEQFF
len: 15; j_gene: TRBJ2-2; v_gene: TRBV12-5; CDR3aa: CASGWTGMNTGELFF
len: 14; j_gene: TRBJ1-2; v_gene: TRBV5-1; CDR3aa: CASSSFRGNYGYTF
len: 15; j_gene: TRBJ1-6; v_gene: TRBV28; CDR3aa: CASKGVQGANSPLHF
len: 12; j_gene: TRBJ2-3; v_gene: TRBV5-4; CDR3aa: CASSFSTDTQYF
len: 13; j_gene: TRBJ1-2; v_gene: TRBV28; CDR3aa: CASSGTGLYGYTF
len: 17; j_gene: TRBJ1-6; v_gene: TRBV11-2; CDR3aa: CASSIRDSSYYNSPLHF
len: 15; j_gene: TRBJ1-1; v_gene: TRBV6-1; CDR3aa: CASSEWYTSNTEAFF
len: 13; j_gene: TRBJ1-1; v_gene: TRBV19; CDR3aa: CASSMGRTTEAFF
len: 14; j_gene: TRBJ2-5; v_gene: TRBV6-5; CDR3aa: CASSYSGGEETQYF
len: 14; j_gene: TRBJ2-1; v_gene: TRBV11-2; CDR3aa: CASSLLTAYNEQFF
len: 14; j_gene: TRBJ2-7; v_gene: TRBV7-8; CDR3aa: CASSFLQEDNEQYF
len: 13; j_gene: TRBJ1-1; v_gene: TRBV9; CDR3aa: CASSVAVNTEAFF
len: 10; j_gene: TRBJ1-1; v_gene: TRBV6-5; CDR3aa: CASRYQEAFF
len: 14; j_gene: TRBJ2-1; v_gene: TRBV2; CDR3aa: CASTGTRGNNEQFF
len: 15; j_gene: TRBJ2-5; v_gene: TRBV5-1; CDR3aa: CASSQPGQGLETQYF
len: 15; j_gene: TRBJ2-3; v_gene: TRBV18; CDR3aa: CASSLTSPGTDTQYF
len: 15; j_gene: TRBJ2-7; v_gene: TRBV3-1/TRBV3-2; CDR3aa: CASSQQSVGAYEQYF
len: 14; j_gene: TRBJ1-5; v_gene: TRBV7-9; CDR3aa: CASSPDRYNQPQHF